Below are 27 T cell receptor beta chains sequenced from a single sample in a study of blood T cell repertoires in COVID-19. TCRdb's table, derived via immunoSEQ multiplex PCR, lists solely in-frame clones and lacks some. The data contain about 190,000 clones, approximately 90% of them singletons. Sequencing was performed on peripheral blood. The receptors come from a man aged 25 to 40 with acute or convalescent COVID-19.

This clone was seen once. The chain's CDR3 is CASSAGGETQYF. Written as DNA, the CDR3 is TGTGCCAGCAGCGCGGGTGGGGAGACCCAGTACTTC. The genes are TRBV6-5 and TRBJ2-5, with D tentatively TRBD2 (5 bases). From germline, CDR1 is MNHEY and CDR2 SVGAGI. CDR3 length: 12 residues. With 6 bases removed from V and 5 bases from J, the gap between germline ends came to 10 bases.

The chain carries TRBV29-1 and TRBJ2-7; possibly TRBD2 for D (5 bases). Germline V gene lookup returns CDR1 SQVTM and CDR2 ANQGSEA. CDR3 length: 13 amino acids. V was cut by 7 bases and J by 7 bases, with 20 bases left in between. The CDR3 loop reads CSANRPDRGEQYF. In DNA form, the CDR3 reads TGCAGCGCAAACCGTCCAGATAGAGGGGAGCAGTACTTC.

The rearrangement joins TRBV28 to TRBJ1-6, with a tentative D call TRBD1 (5 bases). The CDR3 contains 15 residues. V lost 11 bases to trimming and J lost 5 bases, with 19 bases between them. The germline V gene has CDR1 MDHEN and CDR2 SYDVKM. This CDR3 reads CAALGQGTNNSPLHF. CDR3 nucleotides: TGTGCCGCTTTAGGGCAGGGCACAAATAATTCACCCCTCCACTTT.

This clone came up a few times. The rearrangement links TRBV10-2 to TRBJ1-5; TRBD1 matches 7 bases. J gave up 4 bases and V 2 bases, and 5 bases lay outside the gene matches. The CDR3 spans 15 residues. Germline CDR1 reads WSHSY; CDR2 reads SAAADI. The CDR3 loop reads CASSEATGMNQPQHF. In DNA, the CDR3 is TGCGCCAGCAGTGAGGCGACAGGGATGAATCAGCCCCAGCATTTT.

The chain joins TRBV5-4 to TRBJ2-7, with 7 bases lining up with TRBD2. Germline CDR1 SGHNT, CDR2 YYREEE (reference sequence). The CDR3 is 14 amino acids. The trim removed 4 bases at V and 1 base at J, leaving 5 bases unmatched. CDR3 in amino acids: CASSPKGGSYEQYF. The DNA for the CDR3 is TGTGCCAGCAGCCCAAAGGGAGGGTCCTACGAGCAGTACTTC.

The chain joins TRBV27 to TRBJ2-3; 8 bases are a match to TRBD2. This CDR3 region has 16 residues. With V trimmed by 7 bases and J by 1 base, 10 bases remained unmatched. Germline lookup yields CDR1 MNHEY and CDR2 SMNVEV (reference sequence). CDR3 nucleotide sequence: TGTGCCAGCACCCCCAGACTAGCGAGTGGCACAGATACGCAGTATTTT. Translation: CASTPRLASGTDTQYF.

The J gene is TRBJ2-7, the V gene TRBV4-1; 7 bases match TRBD2. V lost 4 bases to trimming and J lost 1 base; unmatched junction nucleotides: 16. CDR1 MGHRA and CDR2 YSYEKL come from the germline V gene. The CDR3 contains 18 residues. In DNA form, the CDR3 reads TGCGCCAGCAGCCGCCAAGAAACGTCTAGCGGATGGTCCTACGAGCAGTACTTC. Amino acid sequence: CASSRQETSSGWSYEQYF.

The chain has TRBV7-8 and TRBJ1-2; the match to TRBD1 covers 8 bases. With 2 bases clipped from V and 6 bases from J, the junction kept 8 bases outside the gene matches. This CDR3 is built from 15 residues. Germline assignment: CDR1 SGHVS and CDR2 FQNEAQ. CDR3 sequence (DNA): TGTGCCAGCAGCTTACGGGGCAGGGGGCGTGATGGCTACACCTTC. It specifies CASSLRGRGRDGYTF.

The chain recombines TRBV23-1 with TRBJ1-1, with D unclear. TRBV23-1 is sorted into the ORF group, with uncertain function. The CDR3 spans 15 residues. V was pared by 6 bases and J by 1 base, with 15 bases between. In DNA form, the CDR3 reads TGCGCCAGCAGCCGTGTCGGGGATTCGAACACTGAAGCTTTCTTT. Amino acid sequence: CASSRVGDSNTEAFF.

This clone was observed a few times. The chain couples TRBV30 to TRBJ1-5; D unclear. V lost 2 bases and J 4 bases, leaving 9 bases between the germline ends. Germline values: CDR1 GTSNPN, CDR2 SVGIG (reference sequence). The CDR3 is made up of 13 amino acids. In DNA, the CDR3 is TGTGCCTGGAGTTTATCGAGTAATCAGCCCCAGCATTTT. Amino acids: CAWSLSSNQPQHF.

V gene TRBV11-1 combines with J gene TRBJ1-2; D is perhaps TRBD1 (5 bases). This CDR3 comprises 16 residues. V was cut by 4 bases and J by 0 bases, with 15 bases left in between. The germline V gene encodes CDR1 SGHAT and CDR2 FQDESV (reference sequence). The CDR3 reads CASSSNAGPSNYGYTF. CDR3 DNA sequence: TGTGCCAGCAGCTCTAATGCGGGACCCTCTAACTATGGCTACACCTTC. Drawing the rest from reference TRBV11-1 and TRBJ1-2, the complete variable domain is EAEVAQSPRYKITEKSQAVAFWCDPISGHATLYWYRQILGQGPELLVQFQDESVVDDSQLPKDRFSAERLKGVDSTLKIQPAELGDSAMYLCASSSNAGPSNYGYTFGSGTRLTVV.

This chain connects TRBV5-1 to TRBJ1-5; no reliable D call. The germline CDR1 and CDR2 sequences are SGHRS and YFSETQ. CDR3 length: 15 residues. V was shortened by 4 bases and J by 3 bases, with 14 bases between the two germline ends. The CDR3 sequence is CASSPGGPSNQPQHF. CDR3 sequence (DNA): TGCGCCAGCAGCCCCGGAGGGCCCTCCAATCAGCCCCAGCATTTT.

This clone was recorded only once. The CDR3 coding sequence is TGTGCCAGTAGTAGGGGACAGGGCTACGAGCAGTACTTC. Its protein product is CASSRGQGYEQYF. The V call is TRBV19, the J call TRBJ2-7, with 9 bases identical to TRBD1. This CDR3 region has 13 residues. V was pared by 4 bases and J by 3 bases, with 1 base of the junction left unmatched. Germline V gives CDR1 LNHDA, CDR2 SQIVND (reference sequence).

The chain is built from TRBV5-8 and TRBJ1-5; TRBD1 agrees at 10 bases. Germline lookup yields CDR1 SGHTS and CDR2 YDEGEE. CDR3 length equals 15 residues. J was trimmed by 4 bases and V by 2 bases; bases with no gene match: 3. The CDR3 loop is CASSFRDRGNQPQHF. The CDR3 DNA is TGTGCCAGCAGCTTCCGGGACAGGGGTAATCAGCCCCAGCATTTT.

V gene TRBV19 combines with J gene TRBJ2-5, with 12 positions matching TRBD2. The trim removed 4 bases at V and 6 bases at J, leaving 6 bases unmatched. CDR1 LNHDA and CDR2 SQIVND come from the germline V gene (reference sequence). The CDR3 is made up of 15 amino acids. This chain's CDR3 is CASSTWTSGEKTQYF. The CDR3 coding sequence is TGTGCCAGTAGTACCTGGACTAGCGGGGAGAAGACCCAGTACTTC.

The chain carries TRBV3-1 (or the pseudogene TRBV3-2) and TRBJ2-7; perhaps TRBD1 as D (5 bases). V shed 4 bases and J shed 0 bases, with 13 bases lying between them. In germline, CDR1 is LGHDT, CDR2 YNNKEL (reference sequence). The CDR3 runs to 15 residues. The DNA of the CDR3 is TGTGCCAGCAGCCCCTTTCAGGGAAGCTCCTACGAGCAGTACTTC. Translated, it gives CASSPFQGSSYEQYF.

The gene calls are TRBV6-1 and TRBJ1-3; weak D call: TRBD1 (5 bases). V gave up 2 bases and J gave up 0 bases, with 11 bases separating them. CDR3 length: 16 amino acids. CDR1 and CDR2 (germline): MNHNS, SASEGT. The CDR3 loop reads CASSEFSGNSGNTIYF. The DNA for the CDR3 is TGTGCCAGCAGTGAATTCTCAGGGAACTCTGGAAACACCATATATTTT.

The chain has TRBV6-5 and TRBJ2-7, with 8 bases fitting TRBD1. CDR1 and CDR2 from the germline V gene are MNHEY and SVGAGI. This CDR3 region has 15 residues. Unmatched junction bases numbered 4, after V lost 3 bases and J lost 0 bases. The CDR3 sequence is CASSYSGQGSYEQYF. The CDR3 nucleotides read TGTGCCAGCAGTTATTCAGGACAGGGCTCCTACGAGCAGTACTTC.

The chain links TRBV10-2 to TRBJ2-7; 8 bases are a match to TRBD2. Germline V CDR1 and CDR2: WSHSY, SAAADI. This CDR3 is 15 amino acids long. Losses at the gene ends were 0 bases for V and 6 bases for J; bases not matched to a gene: 7. CDR3 sequence reads: CASSESGGRRSEQYF. The CDR3 nucleotides are TGCGCCAGCAGTGAGTCCGGCGGGAGGAGGAGCGAGCAGTACTTC.

J is TRBJ2-5 and V is TRBV2; D ambiguous. Trimming shortened V by 5 bases and J by 1 base, and 2 bases separated the two germline ends. The CDR3 has 11 residues. From germline, CDR1 is SNHLY and CDR2 FYNNEI. The CDR3 loop is CASSRQETQYF. CDR3 bases: TGTGCCAGCAGTCGCCAAGAGACCCAGTACTTC.

The chain has TRBV11-2 and TRBJ2-4; a weak D match, TRBD1 (5 bases). This CDR3 comprises 17 residues. V was shortened by 5 bases and J by 1 base, with 18 bases between the two germline ends. Germline CDR1 reads SGHAT; CDR2 reads FQNNGV. The CDR3 DNA reads TGTGCCAGCAGCCTAGTCCCGCGCTCAGGGGCCAAAAACATTCAGTACTTC. Encoded protein: CASSLVPRSGAKNIQYF.

This chain links TRBV29-1 with TRBJ1-1; D gene uncertain. Per germline, CDR1 SQVTM and CDR2 ANQGSEA. The CDR3 covers 12 residues. V was cut by 7 bases and J by 0 bases, with 9 bases left in between. Here the CDR3 reads CSGQIMNTEAFF. The CDR3, as DNA: TGCAGCGGCCAGATAATGAACACTGAAGCTTTCTTT.

The J gene is TRBJ1-5, the V gene TRBV7-2; D possibly corresponds to TRBD1 (5 bases). V lost 1 base to trimming and J lost 4 bases, with 8 bases between them. The CDR3 has 14 residues. The germline CDR1 and CDR2 sequences are SGHTA and FQGNSA. CDR3 protein: CASSLGRANQPQHF. As DNA, the CDR3 is TGTGCCAGCAGCTTAGGCAGGGCGAATCAGCCCCAGCATTTT.

The chain uses TRBV10-3 and TRBJ2-5, with 7 bases identical to TRBD2. With 3 bases clipped from V and 4 bases from J, the junction kept 5 bases outside the gene matches. The CDR3 covers 14 residues. Germline loops: CDR1 ENHRY, CDR2 SYGVKD. The CDR3 sequence: CAISDAGDGETQYF. CDR3 coding DNA: TGTGCCATCAGTGATGCGGGAGATGGAGAGACCCAGTACTTC.

This clone was recorded a few times. The chain has TRBV7-2 and TRBJ1-1; possible D gene TRBD1, 6 bases. The CDR3 length is 13 residues. Looked up from germline, CDR1 is SGHTA and CDR2 is FQGNSA. Trimming removed 5 bases at V and 5 bases at J, with 12 bases between. CDR3 region: CASSPQGPTEAFF. The DNA for the CDR3 is TGTGCCAGCAGCCCACAGGGTCCGACTGAAGCTTTCTTT. Variable domain in full (rest from reference TRBV7-2 and TRBJ1-1): GAGVSQSPSNKVTEKGKDVELRCDPISGHTALYWYRQSLGQGLEFLIYFQGNSAPDKSGLPSDRFSAERTGGSVSTLTIQRTQQEDSAVYLCASSPQGPTEAFFGQGTRLTVV.

Here the CDR3 DNA reads TGTGCCTGGGGGGGACACCGAAGGGCCAAAAACATTCAGTACTTC. It specifies CAWGGHRRAKNIQYF. The chain uses TRBV30 and TRBJ2-4; a weak D match, TRBD1 (6 bases). Trimming left V 5 bases short and J 1 base short, with 15 bases between. Germline CDR1 reads GTSNPN; CDR2 reads SVGIG (reference sequence). The CDR3 spans 15 residues. Using reference TRBV30 and TRBJ2-4 for the parts outside the CDR3, the full variable domain is SQTIHQWPATLVQPVGSPLSLECTVEGTSNPNLYWYRQAAGRGLQLLFYSVGIGQISSEVPQNLSASRPQDRQFILSSKKLLLSDSGFYLCAWGGHRRAKNIQYFGAGTRLSVL.

V usage is TRBV7-9 and J usage is TRBJ1-2; TRBD1 might be the D (6 bases). V was clipped by 1 base and J by 8 bases, with 14 bases between them. The CDR3 is made up of 14 amino acids. Germline V gives CDR1 SEHNR, CDR2 FQNEAQ (reference sequence). CDR3 DNA: TGTGCCAGCAGCTTAGAGGTCCCAGGGGAAGGCTACACCTTC. Its protein product is CASSLEVPGEGYTF.